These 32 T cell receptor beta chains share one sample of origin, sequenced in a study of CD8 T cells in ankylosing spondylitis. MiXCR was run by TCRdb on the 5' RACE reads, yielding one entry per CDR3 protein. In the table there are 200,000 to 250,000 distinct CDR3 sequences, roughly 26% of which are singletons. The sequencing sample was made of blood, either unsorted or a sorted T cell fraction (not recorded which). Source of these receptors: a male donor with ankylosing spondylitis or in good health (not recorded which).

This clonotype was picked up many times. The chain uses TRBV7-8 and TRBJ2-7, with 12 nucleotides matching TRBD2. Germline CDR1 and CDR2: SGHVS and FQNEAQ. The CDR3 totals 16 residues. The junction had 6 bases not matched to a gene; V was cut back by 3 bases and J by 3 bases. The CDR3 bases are TGTGCCAGCAGCTTGGAGACTAGCGGGAGTAGCTACGAGCAGTACTTC. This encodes CASSLETSGSSYEQYF. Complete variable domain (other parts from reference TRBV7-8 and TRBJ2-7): GAGVSQSPRYKVAKRGQDVALRCDPISGHVSLFWYQQALGQGPEFLTYFQNEAQLDKSGLPSDRFFAERPEGSVSTLKIQRTQQEDSAVYLCASSLETSGSSYEQYFGPGTRLTVT.

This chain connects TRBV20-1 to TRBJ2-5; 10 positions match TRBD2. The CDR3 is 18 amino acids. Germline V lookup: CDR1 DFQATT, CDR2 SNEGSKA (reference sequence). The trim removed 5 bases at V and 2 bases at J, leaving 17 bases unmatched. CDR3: CSAATSGNRVEWQETQYF. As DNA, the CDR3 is TGCAGTGCTGCCACTAGCGGGAATCGGGTGGAGTGGCAAGAGACCCAGTACTTC.

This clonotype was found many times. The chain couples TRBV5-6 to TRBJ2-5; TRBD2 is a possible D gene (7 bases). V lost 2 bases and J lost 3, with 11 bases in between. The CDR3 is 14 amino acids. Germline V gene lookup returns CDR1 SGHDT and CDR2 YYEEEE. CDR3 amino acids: CASSFGGGEETQYF. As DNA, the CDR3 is TGTGCCAGCAGCTTTGGAGGGGGGGAAGAGACCCAGTACTTC.

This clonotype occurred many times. CDR3: CASSLSGGADTEAFF. The CDR3 nucleotides are TGCGCCAGCAGCTTGTCTGGGGGCGCGGACACTGAAGCTTTCTTT. The V call is TRBV5-1, the J call TRBJ1-1, with a weak D call TRBD1 (6 bases). In germline, CDR1 is SGHRS, CDR2 YFSETQ. The CDR3 spans 15 residues. V shed 1 base and J shed 3 bases, with 13 bases lying between them.

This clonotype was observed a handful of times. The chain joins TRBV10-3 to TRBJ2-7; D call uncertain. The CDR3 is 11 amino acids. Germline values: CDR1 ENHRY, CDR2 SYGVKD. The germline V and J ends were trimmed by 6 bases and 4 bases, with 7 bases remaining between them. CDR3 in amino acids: CAIRDIYEQYF. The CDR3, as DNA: TGTGCCATCAGGGATATATACGAGCAGTACTTC.

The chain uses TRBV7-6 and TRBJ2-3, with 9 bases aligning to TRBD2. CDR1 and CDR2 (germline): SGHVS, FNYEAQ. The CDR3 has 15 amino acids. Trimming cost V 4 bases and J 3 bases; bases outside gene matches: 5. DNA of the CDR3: TGTGCCAGCAGCTCTAGCGGGGAGCTAACAGATACGCAGTATTTT. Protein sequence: CASSSSGELTDTQYF.

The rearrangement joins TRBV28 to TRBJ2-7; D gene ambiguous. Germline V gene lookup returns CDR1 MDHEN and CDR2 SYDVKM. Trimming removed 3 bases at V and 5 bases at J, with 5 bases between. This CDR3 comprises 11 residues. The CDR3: CASSFRHEQYF. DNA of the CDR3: TGTGCCAGCAGTTTCCGCCACGAGCAGTACTTC.

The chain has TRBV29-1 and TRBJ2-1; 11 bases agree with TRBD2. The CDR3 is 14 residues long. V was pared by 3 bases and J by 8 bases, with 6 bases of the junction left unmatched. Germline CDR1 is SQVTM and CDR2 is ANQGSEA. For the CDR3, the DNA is TGCAGCGTTGAGCGACTAGCGGGATTCGATGAGCAGTTCTTC. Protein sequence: CSVERLAGFDEQFF.

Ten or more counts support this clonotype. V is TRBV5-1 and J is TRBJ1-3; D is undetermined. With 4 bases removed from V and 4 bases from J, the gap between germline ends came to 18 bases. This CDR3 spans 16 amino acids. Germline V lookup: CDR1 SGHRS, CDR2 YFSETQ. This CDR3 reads CASSQGPILGGNTIYF. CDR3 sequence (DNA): TGCGCCAGCAGCCAAGGGCCTATCCTGGGAGGAAACACCATATATTTT. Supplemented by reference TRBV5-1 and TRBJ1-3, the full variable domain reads KAGVTQTPRYLIKTRGQQVTLSCSPISGHRSVSWYQQTPGQGLQFLFEYFSETQRNKGNFPGRFSGRQFSNSRSEMNVSTLELGDSALYLCASSQGPILGGNTIYFGEGSWLTVV.

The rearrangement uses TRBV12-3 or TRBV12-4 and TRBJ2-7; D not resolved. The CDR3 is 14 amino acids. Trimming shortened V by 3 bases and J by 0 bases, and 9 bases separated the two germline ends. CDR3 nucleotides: TGTGCCAGCAGTTTGGTGGCTCCCTCCTACGAGCAGTACTTC. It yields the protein CASSLVAPSYEQYF.

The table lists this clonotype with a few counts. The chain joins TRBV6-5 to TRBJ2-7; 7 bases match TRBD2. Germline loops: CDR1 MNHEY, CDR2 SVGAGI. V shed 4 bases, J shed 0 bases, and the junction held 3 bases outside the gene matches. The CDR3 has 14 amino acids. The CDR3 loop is CASSSSGDSYEQYF. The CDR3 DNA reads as TGTGCCAGCAGTTCTAGCGGAGACTCCTACGAGCAGTACTTC.

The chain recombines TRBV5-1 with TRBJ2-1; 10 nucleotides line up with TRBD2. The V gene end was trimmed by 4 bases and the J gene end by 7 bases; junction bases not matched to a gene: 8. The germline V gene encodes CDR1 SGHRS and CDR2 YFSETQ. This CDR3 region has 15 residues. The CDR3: CASSLLAGSGNEQFF. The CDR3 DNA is TGCGCCAGCAGCCTACTAGCGGGATCAGGTAATGAGCAGTTCTTC. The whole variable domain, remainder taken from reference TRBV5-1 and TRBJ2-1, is KAGVTQTPRYLIKTRGQQVTLSCSPISGHRSVSWYQQTPGQGLQFLFEYFSETQRNKGNFPGRFSGRQFSNSRSEMNVSTLELGDSALYLCASSLLAGSGNEQFFGPGTRLTVL.

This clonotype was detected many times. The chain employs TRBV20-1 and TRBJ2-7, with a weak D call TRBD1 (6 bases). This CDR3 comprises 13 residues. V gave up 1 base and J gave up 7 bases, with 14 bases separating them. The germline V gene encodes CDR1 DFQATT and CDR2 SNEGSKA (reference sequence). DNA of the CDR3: TGCAGTGCTAGAGGGACAGCCCCAGGGGAGCAGTACTTC. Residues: CSARGTAPGEQYF.

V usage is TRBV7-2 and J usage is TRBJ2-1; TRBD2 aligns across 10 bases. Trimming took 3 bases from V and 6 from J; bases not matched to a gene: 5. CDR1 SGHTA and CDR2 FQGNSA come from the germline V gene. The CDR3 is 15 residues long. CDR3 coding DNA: TGTGCCAGCAGCTTCCAGCGGGGGGGCCGCAATGAGCAGTTCTTC. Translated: CASSFQRGGRNEQFF.

CDR3 bases: TGCAGTGCTCCGCAAGACAAGGACAGGGGGGGACCCACAGATACGCAGTATTTT. Protein product: CSAPQDKDRGGPTDTQYF. The V and J genes are TRBV20-1 and TRBJ2-3; 10 bases align to TRBD1. J gave up 2 bases and V 5 bases, and 16 bases lay outside the gene matches. Germline-derived CDR1 and CDR2 are DFQATT and SNEGSKA (reference sequence). The CDR3 totals 18 residues.

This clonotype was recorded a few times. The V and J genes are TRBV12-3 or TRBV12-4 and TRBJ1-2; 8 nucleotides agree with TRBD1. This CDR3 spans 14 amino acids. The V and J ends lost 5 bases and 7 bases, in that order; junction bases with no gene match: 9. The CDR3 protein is CASSPRQGSGGYTF. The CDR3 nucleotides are TGTGCCAGCAGTCCCCGACAGGGGAGCGGTGGCTACACCTTC.

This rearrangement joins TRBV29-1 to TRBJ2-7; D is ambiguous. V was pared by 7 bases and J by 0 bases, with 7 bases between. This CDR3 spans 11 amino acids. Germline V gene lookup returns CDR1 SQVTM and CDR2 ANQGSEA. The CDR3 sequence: CSALNSYEQYF. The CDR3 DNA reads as TGCAGCGCGCTAAACTCCTACGAGCAGTACTTC.

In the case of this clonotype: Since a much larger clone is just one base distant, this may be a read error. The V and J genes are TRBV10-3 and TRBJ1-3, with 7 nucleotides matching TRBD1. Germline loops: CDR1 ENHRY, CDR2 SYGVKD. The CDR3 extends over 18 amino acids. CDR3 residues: CAISELRWDSYSGSTIYF. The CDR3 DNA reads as TGTGCCATCAGTGAGCTACGGTGGGACAGCTACTCTGGAAGCACCATATATTTT.

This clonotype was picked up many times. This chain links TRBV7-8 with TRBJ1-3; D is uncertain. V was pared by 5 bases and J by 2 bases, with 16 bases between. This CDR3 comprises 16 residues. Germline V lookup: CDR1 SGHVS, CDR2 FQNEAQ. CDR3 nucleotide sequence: TGTGCCAGCAGCCCAGTGGTTCTGTGGGCTGGAAACACCATATATTTT. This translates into CASSPVVLWAGNTIYF.

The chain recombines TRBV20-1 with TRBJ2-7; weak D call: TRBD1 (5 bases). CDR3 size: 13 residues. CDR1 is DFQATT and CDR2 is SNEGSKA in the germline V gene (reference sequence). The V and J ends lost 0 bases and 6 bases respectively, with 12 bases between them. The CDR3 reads CSARDLQGGEQYF. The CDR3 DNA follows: TGCAGTGCTAGAGATCTCCAGGGTGGCGAGCAGTACTTC.

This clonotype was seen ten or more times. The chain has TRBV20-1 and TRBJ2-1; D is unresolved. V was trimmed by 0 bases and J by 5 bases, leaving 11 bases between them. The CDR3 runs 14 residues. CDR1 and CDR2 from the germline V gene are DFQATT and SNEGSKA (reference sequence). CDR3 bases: TGCAGTGCTAGAGATCCCCGGGCTAACAATGAGCAGTTCTTC. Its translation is CSARDPRANNEQFF.

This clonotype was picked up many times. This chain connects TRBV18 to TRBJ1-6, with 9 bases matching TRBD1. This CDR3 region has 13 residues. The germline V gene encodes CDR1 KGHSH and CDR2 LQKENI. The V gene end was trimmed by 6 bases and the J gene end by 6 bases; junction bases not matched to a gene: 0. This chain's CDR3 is CASSTGGNSPLHF. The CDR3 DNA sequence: TGTGCCAGCTCGACAGGGGGTAATTCACCCCTCCACTTT.

The DNA of the CDR3 is TGCGCCAGCAGCTCACAGGGCGTTTCCACTGAAGCTTTCTTT. It specifies CASSSQGVSTEAFF. V and J are TRBV5-1 and TRBJ1-1, with a possible D match to TRBD1 (6 bases). This CDR3 region has 14 residues. V was clipped by 3 bases and J by 4 bases, with 13 bases between them. Germline-derived CDR1 and CDR2 are SGHRS and YFSETQ.

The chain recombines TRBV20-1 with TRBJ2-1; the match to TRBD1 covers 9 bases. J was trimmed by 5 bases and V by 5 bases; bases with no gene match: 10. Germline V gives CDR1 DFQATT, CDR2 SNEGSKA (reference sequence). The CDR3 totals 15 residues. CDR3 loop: CSARKGQGTDNEQFF. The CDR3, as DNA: TGCAGTGCTCGGAAGGGACAGGGAACGGACAATGAGCAGTTCTTC.

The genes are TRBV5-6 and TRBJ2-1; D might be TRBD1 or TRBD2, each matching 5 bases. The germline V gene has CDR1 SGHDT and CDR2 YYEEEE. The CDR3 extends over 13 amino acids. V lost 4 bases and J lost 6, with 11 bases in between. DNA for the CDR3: TGTGCCAGCAGCCACGGGACGGCCAATGAGCAGTTCTTC. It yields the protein CASSHGTANEQFF.

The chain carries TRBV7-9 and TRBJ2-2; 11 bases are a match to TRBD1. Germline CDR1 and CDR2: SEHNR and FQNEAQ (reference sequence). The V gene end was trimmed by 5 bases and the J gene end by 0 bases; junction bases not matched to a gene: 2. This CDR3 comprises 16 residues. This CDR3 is CASSRGQGANTGELFF. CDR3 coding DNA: TGTGCCAGCAGCAGGGGACAGGGGGCGAACACCGGGGAGCTGTTTTTT. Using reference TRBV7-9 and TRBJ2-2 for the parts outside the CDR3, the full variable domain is DTGVSQNPRHKITKRGQNVTFRCDPISEHNRLYWYRQTLGQGPEFLTYFQNEAQLEKSRLLSDRFSAERPKGSFSTLEIQRTEQGDSAMYLCASSRGQGANTGELFFGEGSRLTVL.

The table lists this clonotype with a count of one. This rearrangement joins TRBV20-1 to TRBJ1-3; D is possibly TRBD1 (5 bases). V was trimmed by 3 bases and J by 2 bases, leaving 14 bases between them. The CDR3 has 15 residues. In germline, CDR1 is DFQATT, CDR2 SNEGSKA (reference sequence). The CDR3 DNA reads TGCAGTGCTAGCGGTCGGGGACTGGCTGGAAACACCATATATTTT. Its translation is CSASGRGLAGNTIYF.

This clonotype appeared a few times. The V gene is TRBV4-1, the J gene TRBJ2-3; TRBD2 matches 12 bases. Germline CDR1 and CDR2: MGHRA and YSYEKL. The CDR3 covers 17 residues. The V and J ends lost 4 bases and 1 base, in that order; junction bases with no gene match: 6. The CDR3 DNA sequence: TGCGCCAGCAGCCGAGCTCCTAGCGGGAGGGGCACAGATACGCAGTATTTT. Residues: CASSRAPSGRGTDTQYF.

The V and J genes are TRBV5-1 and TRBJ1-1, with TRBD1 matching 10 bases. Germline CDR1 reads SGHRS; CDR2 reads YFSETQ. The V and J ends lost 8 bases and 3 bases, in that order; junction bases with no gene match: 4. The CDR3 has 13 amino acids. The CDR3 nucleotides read TGCGCCAGTACCGGACAGGGGGACACTGAAGCTTTCTTT. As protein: CASTGQGDTEAFF.

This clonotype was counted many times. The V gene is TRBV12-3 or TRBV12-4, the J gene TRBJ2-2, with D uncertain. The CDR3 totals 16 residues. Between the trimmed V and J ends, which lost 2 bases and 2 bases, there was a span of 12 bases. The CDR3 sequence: CASSLIPGVNTGELFF. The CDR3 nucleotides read TGTGCCAGCAGTTTAATCCCCGGTGTAAACACCGGGGAGCTGTTTTTT.

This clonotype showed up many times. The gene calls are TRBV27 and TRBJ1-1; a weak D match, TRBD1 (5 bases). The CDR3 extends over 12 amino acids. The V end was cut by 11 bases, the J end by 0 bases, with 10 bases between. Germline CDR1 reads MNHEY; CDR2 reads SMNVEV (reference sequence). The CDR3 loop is CAGHCLNTEAFF. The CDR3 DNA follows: TGTGCCGGACATTGCCTGAACACTGAAGCTTTCTTT.

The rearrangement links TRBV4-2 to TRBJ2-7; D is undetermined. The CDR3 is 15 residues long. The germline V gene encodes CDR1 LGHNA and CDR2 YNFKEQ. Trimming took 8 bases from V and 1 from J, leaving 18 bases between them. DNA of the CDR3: TGTGCCAGCGGGCACCACGCGGACGCGTCCTACGAGCAGTACTTC. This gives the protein CASGHHADASYEQYF.